The source of this TCR beta chain is a study of shared clonotypes between healthy human individuals. Trimming stripped 2 bases from V and 0 bases from J, with 9 bases between. CDR1 is SGHDT, CDR2 YYEEEE, per germline. The CDR3 spans 14 residues. Study results and limitations: Blood was the sole source, and tissue repertoires probably differ. Compared with clonotypes that all four donors shared, non-shared clonotypes had lower generation probabilities. Limited genetic and exposure-history diversity came from having few donors.

Naive-designated CD8 cells lacked CD45RO, were positively enriched for CCR7, and omitted terminally differentiated effector memory CD45RA+ cells. Per sorted-subset replicate PCR, input was approximately 0.2 ug DNA, representing about 30,000 T cell genomes. The table came from immunoSEQ multiplex PCR; TCRdb's copy has only in-frame clones and leaves some out. The sample carries about 870,000 clones, 85% to 95% recorded once. Of note for this clone: Its antigen is still unknown.

The clonotype comes from a man aged 25-45 years in good health. The sample comprised naive CD8+ T cells sorted from blood. The chain has TRBV5-6 and TRBJ2-7; the D gene is possibly TRBD2 (5 bases). The CDR3 reads CASSLRRSSYEQYF. The CDR3 DNA follows: TGTGCCAGCAGCTTAAGGAGGAGCTCCTACGAGCAGTACTTC.